The 13 T cell receptor beta chains given below trace back to one sample, sequenced in a study of blood T cell repertoires in COVID-19 (dated by TCRdb to the early 2020s). The method was the immunoSEQ multiplex PCR assay. Drawn from immuneACCESS, this table holds only the in-frame rearrangements with V and J called that TCRdb kept. Clones are partly lost; checked studies trace under half to an unresolved V gene and leave the rest unexplained. The sample records 300,000 or so clones, 87% of which are singletons. The ten biggest clones cover approximately 8.1% of the sample. Sequenced input: peripheral blood. The source is a woman between 50 and 59 years old who had recovered from COVID-19.

This clone was seen more than once but under ten times. The chain recombines TRBV6-5 with TRBJ2-2; 10 bases map to TRBD2. This CDR3 region has 15 residues. The V and J ends lost 2 bases and 7 bases, in that order; junction bases with no gene match: 4. Per the germline V gene, CDR1 is MNHEY and CDR2 is SVGAGI. The CDR3 nucleotides are TGTGCCAGCAGTTACGCCGGGACTAGCGTCGGGGAGCTGTTTTTT. It translates to CASSYAGTSVGELFF.

J is TRBJ2-3 and V is TRBV19; no firm D call. This CDR3 is built from 13 residues. The ends were cut back, 5 bases at V and 4 bases at J, with 10 bases in the middle. Germline V CDR1 and CDR2: LNHDA, SQIVND (reference sequence). The CDR3 protein is CASSQVGADTQYF. The CDR3 DNA reads as TGTGCCAGTAGTCAGGTAGGCGCAGATACGCAGTATTTT.

This chain uses TRBV28 with TRBJ1-2; 7 bases agree with TRBD1. Germline CDR1 reads MDHEN; CDR2 reads SYDVKM. V was clipped by 8 bases and J by 4 bases; unmatched bases: 10. The CDR3 loop spans 14 amino acids. The chain's CDR3 is CASRQSGTVYGYTF. DNA for the CDR3: TGTGCCAGCCGCCAGTCTGGGACAGTCTATGGCTACACCTTC.

This clone was counted a single time. The rearrangement links TRBV9 to TRBJ2-7; TRBD1 aligns across 11 bases. Germline V CDR1 and CDR2: SGDLS, YYNGEE. The CDR3 sequence is 15 residues long. Losses at the gene ends were 2 bases for V and 7 bases for J; bases not matched to a gene: 8. Here the CDR3 reads CASSVSGTGGSEQYF. CDR3 bases: TGTGCCAGCAGCGTTTCCGGGACAGGGGGAAGTGAGCAGTACTTC.

J is TRBJ1-5 and V is TRBV7-2, with D perhaps TRBD1 (5 bases). V lost 6 bases to trimming and J lost 3 bases, with 9 bases between them. The germline V gene encodes CDR1 SGHTA and CDR2 FQGNSA. The CDR3 runs to 13 residues. As DNA, the CDR3 is TGTGCCAGCAGTCGACAGCCCAATCAGCCCCAGCATTTT. It translates to CASSRQPNQPQHF.

Notes on this clone: The same CDR3 can be traced to other DNA sequences in this sample. The rearrangement uses TRBV28 and TRBJ2-3; TRBD2 is a possible D gene (5 bases). This CDR3 is 12 amino acids long. Germline V gene lookup returns CDR1 MDHEN and CDR2 SYDVKM. Trimming shortened V by 4 bases and J by 5 bases, and 7 bases separated the two germline ends. The CDR3 region is CASSSGRDTQYF. DNA of the CDR3: TGTGCCAGCAGTTCGGGGAGAGATACGCAGTATTTT.

This sequence joins TRBV18 and TRBJ2-5; 9 bases map to TRBD2. J was trimmed by 2 bases and V by 4 bases; bases with no gene match: 2. CDR3 length: 14 amino acids. The germline gives CDR1 KGHSH, CDR2 LQKENI. The CDR3 loop is CASSLLAGQETQYF. In DNA form, the CDR3 reads TGTGCCAGCTCACTACTAGCGGGTCAAGAGACCCAGTACTTC. The full variable domain, with the rest looked up from reference TRBV18 and TRBJ2-5, is NAGVMQNPRHLVRRRGQEARLRCSPMKGHSHVYWYRQLPEEGLKFMVYLQKENIIDESGMPKERFSAEFPKEGPSILRIQQVVRGDSAAYFCASSLLAGQETQYFGPGTRLLVL.

The chain couples TRBV18 to TRBJ1-2; D remains ambiguous. V was pared by 3 bases and J by 0 bases, with 5 bases between. CDR3 length: 13 residues. Per the germline V gene, CDR1 is KGHSH and CDR2 is LQKENI. This CDR3 is CASSPPTNYGYTF. CDR3 nucleotides: TGTGCCAGCTCACCCCCCACTAACTATGGCTACACCTTC.

The chain links TRBV7-9 to TRBJ2-2; tentatively, D is TRBD1 (5 bases). There are 14 residues in the CDR3. Trimming pared 5 bases from V and 4 bases from J, leaving 11 bases between. Germline-derived CDR1 and CDR2 are SEHNR and FQNEAQ (reference sequence). This CDR3 is CASSSQGVTGELFF. Here the CDR3 DNA reads TGTGCCAGCAGCAGCCAGGGTGTCACCGGGGAGCTGTTTTTT.

V gene TRBV6-2 or TRBV6-3 combines with J gene TRBJ2-3; 8 nucleotides align to TRBD2. The germline gives CDR1 MNHEY, CDR2 SVGEGT. CDR3 length: 13 residues. Trimming at V came to 5 bases and at J to 14 bases, leaving 12 bases not matched to a gene. The CDR3, as DNA: TGTGCCAGCAGTCAGACTAGCGTCGGTTCCCCGTATTTT. Protein sequence: CASSQTSVGSPYF.

The chain has TRBV21-1 and TRBJ1-2; TRBD1, the table's D call, lacks a check against the DNA. TRBV21-1 has pseudogene status. The CDR3 loop spans 14 amino acids. CDR3 region: CASSGNRQGYGYTF. CDR3 sequence (DNA): TGTGCCAGCAGCGGTAACCGTCAGGGTTATGGCTACACCTTC.

This clone was counted only a few times. The chain joins TRBV7-9 to TRBJ1-5; D possibly corresponds to TRBD1 (5 bases). The germline V gene encodes CDR1 SEHNR and CDR2 FQNEAQ (reference sequence). This CDR3 contains 14 residues. V lost 10 bases to trimming and J lost 6 bases, with 19 bases between them. CDR3 sequence reads: CATGWAGRSQPQHF. For the CDR3, the DNA is TGTGCCACAGGGTGGGCAGGGCGGTCTCAGCCCCAGCATTTT. Variable domain in full (rest from reference TRBV7-9 and TRBJ1-5): DTGVSQNPRHKITKRGQNVTFRCDPISEHNRLYWYRQTLGQGPEFLTYFQNEAQLEKSRLLSDRFSAERPKGSFSTLEIQRTEQGDSAMYLCATGWAGRSQPQHFGDGTRLSIL.

This chain links TRBV7-9 with TRBJ1-1; D not certain. Germline CDR1 is SEHNR and CDR2 is FQNEAQ (reference sequence). Trimming took 5 bases from V and 4 from J, leaving 23 bases between them. The length of the CDR3 is 17 residues. CDR3 in DNA: TGTGCCAGCAGCACCAACCCGAAACAGAGCGGGAGCACTGAAGCTTTCTTT. It specifies CASSTNPKQSGSTEAFF.